The following is a TCR beta chain sequence with its context. No antigen is known for it. Base qualities are missing; no much larger clone stands one base away. CDR1 and CDR2, per the germline V gene, are KGHSH and LQKENI. Trimming at the junction amounts to 3 bases on V and 6 bases on J, and the germline ends lie 15 bases apart. Including cysteine and phenylalanine, the CDR3 has 15 amino acids. Only CDR3 DNA remains: 45 bases, in frame from the first base. Donors formed part of the validation cohort, which comprised 120 subjects and was distinct from the first cohort of under 850 subjects. The data belong to a study of cytomegalovirus exposure and HLA in healthy donors (TCRdb year 2017). General notes on the study: A later analysis indicated that the 90 to 150 validation repertoires were generated on the platform also employed for the approximately 670 repertoires of the first cohort. The aim of the study was to test whether cataloging public T cell receptors could identify signatures of past pathogen exposure. In addition to the first cohort of 500 to 850 subjects, a separate validation cohort of 120 different subjects was used. To predict cytomegalovirus infection status, the study combined high-throughput TCR immunosequencing, statistical association of individual TCRs with disease status, and machine learning. What the authors observed across the whole study: The validation cohort had no HLA typing available for a later analysis, so co-occurrence within that cohort was assessed over all 120 or so repertoires. It was suggested by the authors that the approach could potentially be generalized to other disease states and immunological phenotypes. Three of the identified cytomegalovirus-associated TCR beta chains were confirmed in vitro to be specific for cytomegalovirus antigens. The classifier was reported to diagnose cytomegalovirus status with high specificity and sensitivity in both the original and validation cohorts. Across donors, most TCR sequences were observed very rarely, whereas some public TCRs were present in many individuals. The study listed over 150 TCR beta chains as associated with cytomegalovirus. Subsequent analysis determined that TCRs grouped into clusters in the first cohort also showed a tendency toward co-occurrence across the 90 to 150 validation repertoires, and approximately 94% of cluster scores exceeded 0.

Library preparation employed the immunoSEQ multiplex PCR assay. The authors' analysis ran thus. A statistical classification framework was developed to diagnose cytomegalovirus status using the catalog of TCR beta chain sequences. Sourced from immuneACCESS, this table was stored by TCRdb with only in-frame sequences that have V and J called. A share of the clones is absent; for the studies checked, an unresolved V gene accounts for under half, and the remainder has no known explanation. V and J calls and clone size are as listed in that table; D and trimming were resolved from the DNA. This sample has about 130,000 clones in its table, and around 92% of those were observed once. 3% to 4% of the sample lies in the top ten.

This sequence originates from a man aged 25 to 40 in good health and CMV-seronegative. The chain uses TRBV18 and TRBJ2-1; TRBD1 is perhaps the D gene, given 6 matching bases. Source material: PBMCs. For the CDR3, the sequence is CASSPPPGDLNEQFF. The nucleotides read TGTGCCAGCTCACCTCCCCCAGGGGACCTCAATGAGCAGTTCTTC. With all but the CDR3 taken from the reference TRBV18 and TRBJ2-1 genes, the full variable domain is: NAGVMQNPRHLVRRRGQEARLRCSPMKGHSHVYWYRQLPEEGLKFMVYLQKENIIDESGMPKERFSAEFPKEGPSILRIQQVVRGDSAAYFCASSPPPGDLNEQFFGPGTRLTVL.